The 14 T cell receptor beta chains in this list originate from one sample, sequenced in a study of cytomegalovirus exposure and HLA in healthy donors. With 60 Vbeta and 13 Jbeta primers, the PCR was carried out. Method: immunoSEQ multiplex PCR; TCRdb's copy keeps in-frame clones and lacks some. The table lists approximately 170,000 clones. What was sequenced was PBMCs. The receptor set was obtained from a young woman in good health and CMV-seropositive.

The chain carries TRBV5-5 and TRBJ2-7; 11 bases are a match to TRBD1. Germline V gene data show CDR1 as SGHKS and CDR2 as YYEKEE (reference sequence). This CDR3 contains 17 residues. V lost 5 bases to trimming and J lost 0 bases; unmatched junction nucleotides: 10. The CDR3 nucleotides read TGTGCCAGCAGACCCGGGACAGGGGGAATTAGCTCCTACGAGCAGTACTTC. Translated, it gives CASRPGTGGISSYEQYF.

The chain has TRBV6-5 and TRBJ1-2, with D possibly TRBD1 on 5 matching bases. Trimming cost V 6 bases and J 4 bases, with 12 bases left between them. This CDR3 spans 13 amino acids. The germline V gene has CDR1 MNHEY and CDR2 SVGAGI. The CDR3 loop is CASRWGEGYGYTF. The CDR3 nucleotides are TGTGCCAGCAGGTGGGGGGAAGGCTATGGCTACACCTTC.

The rearrangement joins TRBV5-1 to TRBJ2-7; D perhaps matches TRBD2 (5 bases). The CDR3 length is 14 residues. Germline CDR1 and CDR2: SGHRS and YFSETQ. Trimming pared 0 bases from V and 5 bases from J, leaving 12 bases between. CDR3 amino acids: CASSLAGKVNEQYF. As DNA, the CDR3 is TGCGCCAGCAGCTTGGCCGGGAAGGTCAACGAGCAGTACTTC.

The J gene is TRBJ1-1, the V gene TRBV30, with 8 bases that match TRBD1. The CDR3 spans 15 residues. J was trimmed by 1 base and V by 7 bases; bases with no gene match: 11. The germline CDR1 and CDR2 sequences are GTSNPN and SVGIG (reference sequence). The DNA of the CDR3 is TGTGCCTACGACAGGGGCCACACCTCGAACACTGAAGCTTTCTTT. This gives the protein CAYDRGHTSNTEAFF.

The chain uses TRBV6-7 and TRBJ1-5; TRBD1 matches at 9 bases. Being an ORF, TRBV6-7 has a function that is uncertain. This CDR3 comprises 19 residues. V trimming: 0 bases; J trimming: 3 bases; junction bases outside the gene matches: 12. CDR3 region: CASSYSIGEQGAINQPQHF. Here the CDR3 DNA reads TGTGCCAGCAGTTACTCGATAGGGGAACAGGGGGCGATCAATCAGCCCCAGCATTTT.

The chain couples TRBV4-1 to TRBJ2-2; 14 bases align to TRBD2. Unmatched junction bases numbered 10, after V lost 4 bases and J lost 6 bases. In germline, CDR1 is MGHRA, CDR2 YSYEKL. The CDR3 consists of 18 residues. The CDR3 spells CASSLSEGLAGVAGELFF. The DNA for the CDR3 is TGCGCCAGCAGCCTAAGCGAGGGACTAGCGGGAGTGGCCGGGGAGCTGTTTTTT.

The V and J genes are TRBV11-3 and TRBJ2-5; TRBD2 matches at 8 bases. This CDR3 region has 15 residues. CDR1 SGHNT and CDR2 YENEEA come from the germline V gene. With V trimmed by 2 bases and J by 1 base, 3 bases remained unmatched. In DNA, the CDR3 is TGTGCCAGCAGCTTAACTAGCGGCTTCCAAGAGACCCAGTACTTC. This gives the protein CASSLTSGFQETQYF.

The V call is TRBV6-5, the J call TRBJ1-1; D is perhaps TRBD1 (5 bases). The CDR3 is made up of 15 amino acids. Trimming pared 7 bases from V and 0 bases from J, leaving 15 bases between. Germline V CDR1 and CDR2: MNHEY, SVGAGI. Here the CDR3 DNA reads TGTGCCAGCACCCCCCCAGGGCTCATGAACACTGAAGCTTTCTTT. Translating gives CASTPPGLMNTEAFF.

The V call is TRBV5-1, the J call TRBJ1-1; 9 bases are shared with TRBD1. CDR3 size: 14 residues. V shed 4 bases and J 4 bases; nucleotides not matched to a gene: 5. Germline values: CDR1 SGHRS, CDR2 YFSETQ. The CDR3 sequence is CASSTQGASTEAFF. CDR3 sequence (DNA): TGCGCCAGCAGCACACAGGGGGCGAGCACTGAAGCTTTCTTT.

V gene TRBV5-1 combines with J gene TRBJ2-7; 9 nucleotides align to TRBD1. Germline V gives CDR1 SGHRS, CDR2 YFSETQ. Losses at the gene ends were 5 bases for V and 5 bases for J; bases not matched to a gene: 5. The CDR3 loop spans 13 amino acids. Written as DNA, the CDR3 is TGCGCCAGCAGGGGACAGGGTCAGGACGAGCAGTACTTC. Translated: CASRGQGQDEQYF.

V gene TRBV4-1 combines with J gene TRBJ2-5; 8 positions agree with TRBD1. The CDR3 covers 14 residues. With 4 bases clipped from V and 3 bases from J, the junction kept 4 bases outside the gene matches. Germline CDR1 MGHRA, CDR2 YSYEKL. CDR3: CASSPLDREETQYF. CDR3 nucleotide sequence: TGCGCCAGCAGCCCCTTGGACAGGGAAGAGACCCAGTACTTC.

The V gene is TRBV9, the J gene TRBJ2-7, with TRBD2 matching over 9 bases. Germline CDR1 is SGDLS and CDR2 is YYNGEE. CDR3 length: 16 amino acids. The J segment lost 6 bases and the V segment lost 0 bases, leaving 10 bases of the junction unmatched. CDR3 sequence (DNA): TGTGCCAGCAGCGTAGGGGCGGGGGGGCCTAAGAGCGAGCAGTACTTC. It encodes CASSVGAGGPKSEQYF.

The chain employs TRBV25-1 and TRBJ1-1, with TRBD1 matching 7 bases. CDR1 MGHDK and CDR2 SYGVNS come from the germline V gene. The CDR3 spans 15 residues. V shed 7 bases and J 1 base; nucleotides not matched to a gene: 9. This CDR3 is CASKATGRGNTEAFF. The CDR3 nucleotides are TGTGCCAGCAAGGCGACAGGGAGAGGGAACACTGAAGCTTTCTTT.

As regards this clone: Other DNA sequences in this sample translate to the same CDR3. The CDR3 sequence: CSVEDGVNYGYTF. The CDR3 nucleotides are TGCAGCGTGGAGGACGGGGTTAACTATGGCTACACCTTC. The rearrangement uses TRBV29-1 and TRBJ1-2; D gene unclear. The CDR3 is 13 residues long. Germline CDR1 is SQVTM and CDR2 is ANQGSEA. Trimming stripped 6 bases from V and 1 base from J, with 12 bases between. The full variable domain, its missing parts supplied by reference TRBV29-1 and TRBJ1-2, is SAVISQKPSRDICQRGTSLTIQCQVDSQVTMMFWYRQQPGQSLTLIATANQGSEATYESGFVIDKFPISRPNLTFSTLTVSNMSPEDSSIYLCSVEDGVNYGYTFGSGTRLTVV.